Below, one T cell receptor (beta chain) is given with its context. TCRdb's table, derived via immunoSEQ multiplex PCR, lists solely in-frame clones and lacks some. Here the sample spans more than 75,000 clones, 84% being singletons. CDR1 MNHEY and CDR2 SMNVEV come from the germline V gene (reference sequence). The length of the CDR3 is 14 residues. Trimming removed 4 bases from V and 7 bases from J; junction bases left unmatched: 8. This specimen comes from a study of control samples from healthy donors and cancer patients. The origin of this receptor is a man between 65 and 85 years old with lung cancer. Sequencing was performed on PBMCs. The chain joins TRBV27 to TRBJ1-2; TRBD1 agrees at 8 bases. CDR3 nucleotides: TGTGCCAGCAGTTCCGACAGGGGAGCGAGTGGCTACACCTTC. This codes for CASSSDRGASGYTF.